This T cell receptor beta chain was identified in a study of blood T cell repertoires in COVID-19. Whole-study context: Spain, Italy and the United States supplied samples that represented acute and convalescent COVID-19. From T cells, B-cell-depleted T cells, or PBMCs came the material, which was cDNA or gDNA.

This clone appeared a single time. Original handling: Estimation of nucleated cell counts relied on the amplification of reference gene primers. Sequencing was performed with immunoSEQ multiplex PCR; in TCRdb, only in-frame clones are kept and a portion is missing. V and J calls and clone size are given by that table; D and trimming were obtained from the DNA. The table lists 45,000 to 55,000 clones, 84% of them singletons. The germline CDR1 and CDR2 sequences are SQVTM and ANQGSEA. The CDR3 sequence is 13 residues long. The V and J ends lost 8 bases and 6 bases, in that order; junction bases with no gene match: 12.

The receptor was isolated from a man aged 45-65 years with acute or convalescent COVID-19. Sequences were obtained from peripheral blood. The rearrangement joins TRBV29-1 to TRBJ1-2, with TRBD1 identical over 7 bases. The CDR3 sequence: CSPRTVQGNGYTF. The CDR3 region has the DNA TGCAGCCCCAGAACAGTACAGGGGAATGGCTACACCTTC.